One and the same sample provided the 26 T cell receptor beta chains below, sequenced in a study of radiotherapy plus CTLA-4 blockade in lung cancer listed by TCRdb under 2018. The library was produced with the immunoSEQ multiplex PCR assay. The source is immuneACCESS, and TCRdb retained only in-frame sequences with V and J called. Part of the clones is not carried over; for the studies checked, unresolved V genes explain less than half of this, and the remainder is unexplained. The sample table records approximately 94,000 clones; approximately 82% of these occur just once. The ten largest account for over 20% of the sample. This specimen consisted of peripheral blood, obtained from a patient treated with radiotherapy plus ipilimumab. These receptors all come from a human donor with non-small cell lung cancer that progressed on radiotherapy plus ipilimumab.

In nucleotides, the CDR3 is TGTGCCAGCAGTTTGACGGTTCCCAATCAGCCCCAGCATTTT. Amino acid sequence: CASSLTVPNQPQHF. The chain combines TRBV28 with TRBJ1-5; D unresolved. Germline V gene data show CDR1 as MDHEN and CDR2 as SYDVKM. The V end lost 3 bases, the J end lost 3 bases, and 9 bases lay between the germline ends. The CDR3 spans 14 residues.

The rearrangement joins TRBV27 to TRBJ2-6, with a tentative D call TRBD1 (5 bases). The CDR3 is made up of 17 amino acids. CDR1 and CDR2 (germline): MNHEY, SMNVEV (reference sequence). The V end was cut by 5 bases, the J end by 0 bases, with 14 bases between. The CDR3 sequence: CASSKERGISGANVLTF. The CDR3 DNA follows: TGTGCCAGCAGTAAGGAAAGGGGTATCTCTGGGGCCAACGTCCTGACTTTC. Using reference TRBV27 and TRBJ2-6 for the parts outside the CDR3, the full variable domain is EAQVTQNPRYLITVTGKKLTVTCSQNMNHEYMSWYRQDPGLGLRQIYYSMNVEVTDKGDVPEGYKVSRKEKRNFPLILESPSPNQTSLYFCASSKERGISGANVLTFGAGSRLTVL.

This chain links TRBV9 with TRBJ2-1; D not certain. The CDR3 length is 13 residues. Germline CDR1 is SGDLS and CDR2 is YYNGEE. Trimming removed 2 bases at V and 4 bases at J, with 7 bases between. The CDR3: CASSVRLYNEQFF. The DNA for the CDR3 is TGTGCCAGCAGCGTTCGACTGTACAATGAGCAGTTCTTC. The full variable domain, with the rest looked up from reference TRBV9 and TRBJ2-1, is DSGVTQTPKHLITATGQRVTLRCSPRSGDLSVYWYQQSLDQGLQFLIQYYNGEERAKGNILERFSAQQFPDLHSELNLSSLELGDSALYFCASSVRLYNEQFFGPGTRLTVL.

The chain joins TRBV27 to TRBJ2-5; the D is unclear. Germline lookup yields CDR1 MNHEY and CDR2 SMNVEV (reference sequence). This CDR3 comprises 14 residues. V was pared by 2 bases and J by 4 bases, with 11 bases between. The CDR3 here is CASSLRASRETQYF. The CDR3 DNA sequence: TGTGCCAGCAGTTTAAGGGCCAGCCGAGAGACCCAGTACTTC.

This clone came up once. This sequence joins TRBV7-2 and TRBJ2-5; no reliable D call. The length of the CDR3 is 14 residues. Germline assignment: CDR1 SGHTA and CDR2 FQGNSA. V lost 0 bases to trimming and J lost 1 base, with 6 bases between them. As DNA, the CDR3 is TGTGCCAGCAGCTTAGCGGTGACCCAAGAGACCCAGTACTTC. Translation: CASSLAVTQETQYF.

This rearrangement joins TRBV19 to TRBJ2-1, with D perhaps matching TRBD2 (6 bases). Trimming removed 7 bases at V and 3 bases at J, with 13 bases between. The CDR3 covers 14 residues. In germline, CDR1 is LNHDA, CDR2 SQIVND (reference sequence). This chain's CDR3 is CASNTGGGYNEQFF. The CDR3 nucleotides are TGTGCCAGTAATACCGGGGGAGGCTACAATGAGCAGTTCTTC.

This clone was seen a handful of times. The chain recombines TRBV6-1 with TRBJ2-7; TRBD1 is a possible D gene (5 bases). This CDR3 has 14 residues. V was cut by 1 base and J by 0 bases, with 7 bases left in between. Germline V gene data show CDR1 as MNHNS and CDR2 as SASEGT. CDR3 DNA sequence: TGTGCCAGCAGTGAAGTAGGGGCCTCCTACGAGCAGTACTTC. This translates into CASSEVGASYEQYF.

This clone was detected a few times. The genes are TRBV5-1 and TRBJ1-3; weak D call: TRBD1 (5 bases). CDR1 is SGHRS, CDR2 YFSETQ, per germline. The CDR3 spans 17 residues. Between the trimmed V and J ends, which lost 2 bases and 0 bases, there was a span of 15 bases. Here the CDR3 DNA reads TGCGCCAGCAGCTTTGGAAGACAGTGGGGCTCTGGAAACACCATATATTTT. This gives the protein CASSFGRQWGSGNTIYF.

This clone has more than one count but fewer than ten. J is TRBJ2-7 and V is TRBV5-1; no reliable D call. The CDR3 is made up of 12 amino acids. The germline CDR1 and CDR2 sequences are SGHRS and YFSETQ. V was clipped by 4 bases and J by 3 bases, with 8 bases between them. In DNA, the CDR3 is TGCGCCAGCAGCCAGGACCACTACGAGCAGTACTTC. Translated: CASSQDHYEQYF.

This clone was recorded once. This chain links TRBV6-6 with TRBJ2-3; weak D call: TRBD2 (5 bases). This CDR3 contains 11 residues. Looked up from germline, CDR1 is MNHNY and CDR2 is SVGAGI (reference sequence). Trimming shortened V by 5 bases and J by 5 bases, and 5 bases separated the two germline ends. In DNA form, the CDR3 reads TGTGCCAGCAGTCGGGAAGATACGCAGTATTTT. Translated: CASSREDTQYF.

About this clone: One junction end disagrees with the germline gene, perhaps due to a read error. The chain joins TRBV11-2 to TRBJ1-3; 7 bases align to TRBD1. Germline-derived CDR1 and CDR2 are SGHAT and FQNNGV. This CDR3 comprises 11 residues. In DNA, the CDR3 is TGTGCCAGCAGCTTAGATTCGGACAGGTCATTT. Protein: CASSLDSDRSF.

The chain couples TRBV7-9 to TRBJ1-5; D is uncertain. The CDR3 has 13 residues. Trimming stripped 5 bases from V and 1 base from J, with 6 bases between. The germline gives CDR1 SEHNR, CDR2 FQNEAQ (reference sequence). CDR3 in amino acids: CASSPGSNQPQHF. The DNA of the CDR3 is TGTGCCAGCAGCCCGGGGAGCAATCAGCCCCAGCATTTT.

This chain links TRBV30 with TRBJ2-5; D gene uncertain. V was trimmed by 0 bases and J by 2 bases, leaving 16 bases between them. The CDR3 consists of 16 residues. Germline values: CDR1 GTSNPN, CDR2 SVGIG (reference sequence). DNA of the CDR3: TGTGCCTGGAGTGTACTCTGGGGAAGTGTACAAGAGACCCAGTACTTC. This encodes CAWSVLWGSVQETQYF.

The table lists this clone with a count of one. V gene TRBV13 combines with J gene TRBJ1-1; possibly TRBD1 for D (5 bases). Germline V gives CDR1 PRHDT, CDR2 FYEKMQ (reference sequence). Trimming stripped 3 bases from V and 1 base from J, with 12 bases between. This CDR3 region has 15 residues. This CDR3 reads CASSFDGDPNTEAFF. The CDR3 DNA reads as TGTGCCAGCAGCTTTGACGGGGACCCGAACACTGAAGCTTTCTTT.

This clone is a singleton in its sample. The CDR3 nucleotides are TGTGCCAGCAGCCCGCACTCGAACACTGAAGCTTTCTTT. Protein product: CASSPHSNTEAFF. The chain links TRBV9 to TRBJ1-1; D remains unclear. CDR1 and CDR2 (germline): SGDLS, YYNGEE. The V and J ends lost 4 bases and 1 base respectively, with 8 bases between them. The CDR3 totals 13 residues.

The chain links TRBV2 to TRBJ2-7; TRBD1 might be the D (6 bases). The CDR3 spans 12 residues. CDR1 and CDR2 from the germline V gene are SNHLY and FYNNEI. V gave up 10 bases and J gave up 3 bases, with 13 bases separating them. The CDR3 nucleotides are TGTGCCACCGCAGGGGAAGGCTACGAGCAGTACTTC. Translated: CATAGEGYEQYF.

The gene calls are TRBV7-8 and TRBJ2-7; 10 bases agree with TRBD2. Germline loops: CDR1 SGHVS, CDR2 FQNEAQ. Trimming cost V 2 bases and J 4 bases; bases outside gene matches: 5. This CDR3 comprises 15 residues. The CDR3 DNA follows: TGTGCCAGCAGCTTATCGGCTAGCGGGGGTTACGAGCAGTACTTC. Protein sequence: CASSLSASGGYEQYF.

The CDR3 coding sequence is TGTGCCTGGAGGGCACGACGTCGAGCTAACTATGGCTACACCTTC. Translation gives CAWRARRRANYGYTF. The rearrangement joins TRBV30 to TRBJ1-2; D is unresolved. V was cut by 3 bases and J by 0 bases, with 14 bases left in between. Germline loops: CDR1 GTSNPN, CDR2 SVGIG (reference sequence). The CDR3 spans 15 residues.

This sequence joins TRBV4-1 and TRBJ2-7; 10 positions agree with TRBD2. The CDR3 has 16 residues. From germline, CDR1 is MGHRA and CDR2 YSYEKL. Losses at the gene ends were 4 bases for V and 2 bases for J; bases not matched to a gene: 8. The CDR3 loop reads CASSRTGTSDTYEQYF. CDR3 DNA: TGCGCCAGCAGCCGAACGGGGACTAGCGATACCTACGAGCAGTACTTC.

V usage is TRBV4-1 and J usage is TRBJ1-2; a weak D match, TRBD1 (5 bases). The V gene's germline CDR1 is MGHRA and CDR2 YSYEKL. The V and J ends lost 0 bases and 4 bases respectively, with 9 bases between them. CDR3 length: 14 amino acids. The CDR3 nucleotides read TGCGCCAGCAGCCAAGAGCAGGGATCCTATGGCTACACCTTC. Protein: CASSQEQGSYGYTF.

The chain is built from TRBV20-1 and TRBJ1-2; D gene ambiguous. The CDR3 is 9 residues long. Trimming shortened V by 3 bases and J by 7 bases, and 3 bases separated the two germline ends. Per the germline V gene, CDR1 is DFQATT and CDR2 is SNEGSKA (reference sequence). The CDR3: CSASFGYTF. The CDR3 DNA follows: TGCAGTGCTAGCTTTGGCTACACCTTC.

The chain joins TRBV6-5 to TRBJ1-2; 8 bases match TRBD1. Losses at the gene ends were 3 bases for V and 3 bases for J; bases not matched to a gene: 9. This CDR3 is 16 amino acids long. Germline loops: CDR1 MNHEY, CDR2 SVGAGI. CDR3 region: CASSYRAGGNYYGYTF. The CDR3 coding sequence is TGTGCCAGCAGTTATAGGGCAGGGGGCAATTACTATGGCTACACCTTC.

The chain couples TRBV10-1 to TRBJ1-5; D might be TRBD1 (5 bases). Germline V gene data show CDR1 as WNHNN and CDR2 as SYGVQD (reference sequence). Trimming pared 7 bases from V and 5 bases from J, leaving 15 bases between. The CDR3 has 14 residues. The DNA of the CDR3 is TGCGCCAGCACTCAGACAGAGATTGATCAGCCCCAGCATTTT. This codes for CASTQTEIDQPQHF.

This rearrangement joins TRBV10-3 to TRBJ2-2; D is perhaps TRBD1 (5 bases). Trimming stripped 6 bases from V and 1 base from J, with 15 bases between. Per germline, CDR1 ENHRY and CDR2 SYGVKD. The CDR3 is 16 amino acids. CDR3 protein: CAIRNTGFLNTGELFF. For the CDR3, the DNA is TGTGCCATCAGAAATACAGGATTCCTGAACACCGGGGAGCTGTTTTTT.

The chain uses TRBV30 and TRBJ2-7; 15 bases match TRBD2. The CDR3 contains 17 residues. Germline V gives CDR1 GTSNPN, CDR2 SVGIG (reference sequence). The J segment lost 4 bases and the V segment lost 8 bases, leaving 15 bases of the junction unmatched. The CDR3 DNA reads TGTGCCGGGAACCTTGGGACTAGCGGGAGGTCAAGTTACGAGCAGTACTTC. Protein: CAGNLGTSGRSSYEQYF. Together with reference TRBV30 and TRBJ2-7, the CDR3 gives the full variable domain: SQTIHQWPATLVQPVGSPLSLECTVEGTSNPNLYWYRQAAGRGLQLLFYSVGIGQISSEVPQNLSASRPQDRQFILSSKKLLLSDSGFYLCAGNLGTSGRSSYEQYFGPGTRLTVT.

The chain links TRBV7-2 to TRBJ2-3, with 12 nucleotides matching TRBD2. CDR1 and CDR2 from the germline V gene are SGHTA and FQGNSA. The CDR3 totals 17 residues. V gave up 5 bases and J gave up 6 bases; unmatched junction bases: 12. CDR3 loop: CASSKTPLAGGLDTQYF. The CDR3, as DNA: TGTGCCAGCAGCAAAACCCCCCTAGCGGGAGGGCTGGATACGCAGTATTTT.